The sequence of this T cell receptor (beta chain) was determined in a study of T cell responses to AZD1222 COVID-19 vaccine. Overall study results and limits: Close to half of spike-specific TCRs reportedly recognize unmutated variant regions. In all cases, repertoires were sampled only after the peak T cell response.

The protocol was immunoSEQ multiplex PCR, while the TCRdb copy is restricted to in-frame clones and leaves out a portion. The data show some 150,000 clones, with 86% seen just once and around 5.1% held by the top ten. As concerns this clone: Its specificity is not known.

This CDR3 is built from 13 residues. Germline CDR1 is SNHLY and CDR2 is FYNNEI. V was pared by 3 bases and J by 4 bases, with 9 bases between. This TCR came from an adult who received the AZD1222 COVID-19 vaccine. Sequenced material: peripheral blood, taken 28 days after the second AZD1222 dose. The chain has TRBV2 and TRBJ1-2; D might be TRBD1 (6 bases). CDR3 nucleotides: TGTGCCAGCAGTGACACAGGGCTCTATGGCTACACCTTC. Amino acid sequence: CASSDTGLYGYTF.